This T cell receptor (beta chain) appears in the sequencing data of a study of shared clonotypes between healthy human individuals. Looking at the study overall: The donor group consisted of a couple of women and a few men, aged 18 to 49.

Points from the study as a whole: Few donors restricted represented genetic and exposure-history diversity. Compared with memory subsets, naive subsets generally had larger estimated richness.

Healthy HIV-negative adults with no recent acute infections or vaccinations were recruited as donors. Points on this clone: As yet, its antigen is unknown.

J lost 7 bases, V lost 6 bases, and 3 bases had no gene match. This CDR3 region has 12 residues. Per germline, CDR1 LNHDA and CDR2 SQIVND (reference sequence). The table came from immunoSEQ multiplex PCR; TCRdb's copy has only in-frame clones and leaves some out. The sample has about 990,000 clones, more than 75% seen once. The sequence was collected from a man aged 18 to 29 in good health. Some clones in this sample may be carry-over from other donors' samples. The sequencing sample was made of memory CD4+ T cells from PBMCs. The subset was: CD45RA-negative fraction. The V and J genes are TRBV19 and TRBJ2-7; 10 bases match TRBD2. Here the CDR3 reads CASRSGRGEQYF. The CDR3 coding sequence is TGTGCCAGTAGGAGCGGGAGGGGGGAGCAGTACTTC. The whole variable domain, remainder taken from reference TRBV19 and TRBJ2-7, is DGGITQSPKYLFRKEGQNVTLSCEQNLNHDAMYWYRQDPGQGLRLIYYSQIVNDFQKGDIAEGYSVSREKKESFPLTVTSAQKNPTAFYLCASRSGRGEQYFGPGTRLTVT.